These 17 T cell receptor beta chains came from one sample sequenced in a study of cytomegalovirus exposure and HLA in healthy donors. Here immunoSEQ multiplex PCR was the method, and the copy in TCRdb shows in-frame clones only, minus some. The sample yields more than 65,000 clones, approximately 93% seen once. Sequenced material: PBMCs. The receptors originated from a man between 18 and 35 years old in good health and CMV-seronegative.

The rearrangement links TRBV4-1 to TRBJ2-7; 7 nucleotides match TRBD1. Germline V gene sequence: CDR1 MGHRA, CDR2 YSYEKL. The ends lost 0 bases at V and 4 bases at J; junction bases unmatched: 18. The length of the CDR3 is 19 residues. CDR3 loop: CASSQDPTPAAGGWYEQYF. Written as DNA, the CDR3 is TGCGCCAGCAGCCAAGATCCAACACCGGCGGCAGGGGGTTGGTACGAGCAGTACTTC.

This clone was observed once. The chain links TRBV11-2 to TRBJ2-7; 7 nucleotides align to TRBD1. The V segment lost 6 bases and the J segment 4 bases; nucleotides outside the gene matches: 6. Germline V gives CDR1 SGHAT, CDR2 FQNNGV. The CDR3 runs to 13 residues. This chain's CDR3 is CASRSTGIYEQYF. For the CDR3, the DNA is TGTGCCAGCAGGTCGACAGGGATATACGAGCAGTACTTC.

The CDR3 spells CASSEHGETQYF. DNA of the CDR3: TGCGCCAGCAGTGAACACGGGGAGACCCAGTACTTC. The chain combines TRBV10-1 with TRBJ2-5; D gene unclear. CDR1 and CDR2 (germline): WNHNN, SYGVQD (reference sequence). Trimming removed 3 bases from V and 5 bases from J, with 7 bases in between. This CDR3 is built from 12 residues.

The CDR3 reads CASSPSGQSNQPQHF. The DNA of the CDR3 is TGTGCCAGCAGCCCTTCGGGACAGTCCAATCAGCCCCAGCATTTT. The chain employs TRBV5-5 and TRBJ1-5, with 7 bases fitting TRBD1. CDR3 length: 15 residues. Germline V gene sequence: CDR1 SGHKS, CDR2 YYEKEE (reference sequence). The ends lost 4 bases at V and 3 bases at J; junction bases unmatched: 7.

The V and J genes are TRBV6-4 and TRBJ2-3; 9 positions match TRBD1. The CDR3 is 15 residues long. CDR1 is MRHNA, CDR2 SNTAGT, per germline. V was clipped by 3 bases and J by 8 bases; unmatched bases: 9. This chain's CDR3 is CASSEETGGGGTQYF. Here the CDR3 DNA reads TGTGCCAGCAGTGAAGAGACAGGGGGAGGTGGTACGCAGTATTTT.

In its sample, this clone was seen once. This chain joins TRBV5-1 and TRBJ2-5; 9 bases agree with TRBD1. The CDR3 extends over 17 amino acids. The germline gives CDR1 SGHRS, CDR2 YFSETQ. J gave up 1 base and V 0 bases, and 7 bases lay outside the gene matches. DNA of the CDR3: TGCGCCAGCAGCTTGGTGCGACAGGGGGGTCTCCAAGAGACCCAGTACTTC. It translates to CASSLVRQGGLQETQYF.

The chain employs TRBV7-3 and TRBJ2-2, with 7 bases identical to TRBD1. This CDR3 is built from 17 residues. The germline gives CDR1 SGHTA, CDR2 FQGTGA. V lost 4 bases to trimming and J lost 0 bases; unmatched junction nucleotides: 8. The CDR3 coding sequence is TGTGCCAGCAGCTCGACAGGGTTTGCTACGAACACCGGGGAGCTGTTTTTT. Encoded protein: CASSSTGFATNTGELFF.

The chain uses TRBV19 and TRBJ2-2, with D tentatively TRBD2 (5 bases). Germline CDR1 LNHDA, CDR2 SQIVND (reference sequence). The CDR3 sequence is 15 residues long. The V end was cut by 2 bases, the J end by 0 bases, with 7 bases between. The DNA of the CDR3 is TGTGCCAGTAGTATATCAGCGGCGAACACCGGGGAGCTGTTTTTT. Translating gives CASSISAANTGELFF.

V usage is TRBV2 and J usage is TRBJ2-1; D possibly corresponds to TRBD1 (6 bases). This CDR3 is built from 14 residues. CDR1 is SNHLY and CDR2 is FYNNEI in the germline V gene. V lost 5 bases and J 1 base, leaving 9 bases between the germline ends. The DNA of the CDR3 is TGTGCCAGCAGTAGGACAGTATCCTACAATGAGCAGTTCTTC. The encoded protein is CASSRTVSYNEQFF.

V usage is TRBV5-4 and J usage is TRBJ2-5; D call uncertain. The CDR3 runs to 14 residues. Trimming cost V 4 bases and J 1 base, with 11 bases left between them. The germline V gene encodes CDR1 SGHNT and CDR2 YYREEE (reference sequence). The CDR3 is CASSRSELQETQYF. In DNA, the CDR3 is TGTGCCAGCAGCCGTTCGGAGCTCCAAGAGACCCAGTACTTC.

The chain has TRBV5-1 and TRBJ2-7; 8 nucleotides agree with TRBD1. The V and J ends lost 4 bases and 6 bases, in that order; junction bases with no gene match: 12. The CDR3 is 15 amino acids. CDR1 SGHRS and CDR2 YFSETQ come from the germline V gene. As DNA, the CDR3 is TGCGCCAGCAGCAGGGGACAGGTGAGGGGGAGCGAGCAGTACTTC. This encodes CASSRGQVRGSEQYF.

The rearrangement joins TRBV10-1 to TRBJ2-1; possible D gene TRBD2, 6 bases. V lost 3 bases, J lost 0 bases, and 18 bases lay in between. CDR1 is WNHNN and CDR2 is SYGVQD in the germline V gene (reference sequence). The CDR3 extends over 18 amino acids. The CDR3 DNA sequence: TGCGCCAGCAGTGAAGGACTCGGGGGTCTAAGCTCCTACAATGAGCAGTTCTTC. Residues: CASSEGLGGLSSYNEQFF.

The rearrangement joins TRBV27 to TRBJ2-7; TRBD2 matches 7 bases. CDR3 length: 15 residues. Germline values: CDR1 MNHEY, CDR2 SMNVEV (reference sequence). Trimming at V came to 7 bases and at J to 2 bases, leaving 11 bases not matched to a gene. The CDR3, as DNA: TGTGCCAGCAAAGGGTCGTACGGGGGGACCTACGAGCAGTACTTC. It specifies CASKGSYGGTYEQYF.

This clone has a single count. CDR3 DNA: TGTGCCTGGACCCATCGGACAGGTGATGGCTACACCTTC. Translated: CAWTHRTGDGYTF. The chain joins TRBV30 to TRBJ1-2; TRBD1 aligns across 7 bases. Germline-derived CDR1 and CDR2 are GTSNPN and SVGIG (reference sequence). The CDR3 is made up of 13 amino acids. After removal of 4 bases from V and 6 bases from J, the junction contained 8 bases not matched to a gene.

The chain combines TRBV11-2 with TRBJ1-2; TRBD1 is a possible D gene (5 bases). The CDR3 runs 15 residues. V was pared by 5 bases and J by 4 bases, with 17 bases between. CDR1 and CDR2 (germline): SGHAT, FQNNGV. The CDR3 protein is CASSQNIQVLYGYTF. The CDR3 region has the DNA TGTGCCAGCAGCCAGAATATACAGGTTCTCTATGGCTACACCTTC.

The CDR3 sequence: CASSSRGSDTEAFF. CDR3 DNA sequence: TGCGCCAGCAGCTCGCGGGGGTCTGACACTGAAGCTTTCTTT. This chain joins TRBV5-1 and TRBJ1-1; D perhaps matches TRBD1 (5 bases). Per germline, CDR1 SGHRS and CDR2 YFSETQ. The CDR3 loop spans 14 amino acids. V was shortened by 3 bases and J by 3 bases, with 12 bases between the two germline ends.

This chain joins TRBV27 and TRBJ2-3; 12 bases fit TRBD2. The ends lost 3 bases at V and 6 bases at J; junction bases unmatched: 4. The CDR3 is 15 amino acids. CDR1 and CDR2 (germline): MNHEY, SMNVEV (reference sequence). The CDR3 bases are TGTGCCAGCAGTTTCCTAGCGGGAGGGAGGGATACGCAGTATTTT. This encodes CASSFLAGGRDTQYF.